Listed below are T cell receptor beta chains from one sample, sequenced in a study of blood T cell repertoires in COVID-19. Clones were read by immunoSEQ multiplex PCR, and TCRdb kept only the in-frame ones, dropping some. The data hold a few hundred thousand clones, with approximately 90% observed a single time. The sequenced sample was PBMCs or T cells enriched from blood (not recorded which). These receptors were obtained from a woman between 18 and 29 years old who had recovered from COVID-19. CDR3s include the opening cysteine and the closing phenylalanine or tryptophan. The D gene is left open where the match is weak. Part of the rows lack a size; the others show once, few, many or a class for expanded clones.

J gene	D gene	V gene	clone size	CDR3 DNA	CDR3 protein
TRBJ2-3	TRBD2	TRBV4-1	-	TGCGCCAGCAGCCAAGGGCGGCTGCTAGCGGGGGGCACAGATACGCAGTATTTT	CASSQGRLLAGGTDTQYF
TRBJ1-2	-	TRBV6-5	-	TGTGCCAGCAGGACACTGGGGGAGGGGCGAAGTGGCTACACCTTC	CASRTLGEGRSGYTF
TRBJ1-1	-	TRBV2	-	TGTGCCAGCAGTGGTGAGGAGTTATCGGCTTTCTTT	CASSGEELSAFF
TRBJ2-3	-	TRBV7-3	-	TGTGCCAGCAGCTTAGGGAGTGCTGATACGCAGTATTTT	CASSLGSADTQYF
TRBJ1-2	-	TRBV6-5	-	TGTGCCAGCGCCACACGAACCTATGGCTACACCTTC	CASATRTYGYTF
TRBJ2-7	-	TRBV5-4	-	TGTGCCAGCAGCCCGCCTAACGGCGAGCAGTACTTC	CASSPPNGEQYF
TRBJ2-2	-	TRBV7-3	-	TGTGCCAGCAGCTCATCGGCTCAGCCAGGCCGCAACACCGGGGAGCTGTTTTTT	CASSSSAQPGRNTGELFF
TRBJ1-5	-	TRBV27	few	TGTGCCAGCAGTTTCTATAATCAGCCCCAGCATTTT	CASSFYNQPQHF
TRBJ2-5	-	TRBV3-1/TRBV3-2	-	TGTGCCAGCAGCCAAGCGGGTAGAGAGACCCAGTACTTC	CASSQAGRETQYF
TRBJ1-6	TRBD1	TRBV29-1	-	TGCAGCGTCAGGACAGGGTCTAATTCACCCCTCCACTTT	CSVRTGSNSPLHF
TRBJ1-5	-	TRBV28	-	TGTGCCAGCAGTCACGGGCGCGGGGGGTGGAACAATCAGCCCCAGCATTTT	CASSHGRGGWNNQPQHF
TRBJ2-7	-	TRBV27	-	TGTGCCAGCGCGAGTGTCTACGAGCAGTACTTC	CASASVYEQYF
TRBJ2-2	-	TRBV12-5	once	TGTGCTAGTGGTTTGCCGGCCGGGGTTGGGACCGGGGAGCTGTTTTTT	CASGLPAGVGTGELFF
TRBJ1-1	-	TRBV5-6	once	TGTGCCAGCAGCTTGCTAGGGACTGACACTGAAGCTTTCTTT	CASSLLGTDTEAFF
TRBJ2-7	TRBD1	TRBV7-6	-	TGTGCCAGCAGCTCGACAGGGGCCTGGGAGCAGTACTTC	CASSSTGAWEQYF
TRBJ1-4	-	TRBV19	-	TGTGCCAGTAGGATCAATAGGAGGGACGGTAATGAAAAACTGTTTTTT	CASRINRRDGNEKLFF
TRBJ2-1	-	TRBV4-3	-	TGCGCCAGCAGCCAAGGACAGGCGGGTGAGCAGTTCTTC	CASSQGQAGEQFF